These 15 T cell receptor beta chains share one sample of origin, sequenced in a study of CD4+ T cells in melanoma. Sequencing used immunoSEQ multiplex PCR; TCRdb keeps in-frame clones, though not all of them. The repertoire holds around 130,000 clones, with about nine tenths as singletons. The receptors originated from a human donor with melanoma.

The CDR3 region has the DNA TGTGCCATCCACAGGACTAGCGCGAGCTCCTACGAGCAGTACTTC. Translation gives CAIHRTSASSYEQYF. This chain links TRBV2 with TRBJ2-7, with 9 positions matching TRBD2. This CDR3 has 15 amino acids. Trimming at V came to 10 bases and at J to 0 bases, leaving 10 bases not matched to a gene. Germline V gene sequence: CDR1 SNHLY, CDR2 FYNNEI.

This chain uses TRBV21-1 with TRBJ2-1; whether TRBD2, the table's D call, matches the DNA was not checked. TRBV21-1 is a listed pseudogene. CDR3 length: 19 amino acids. The CDR3 spells CASSLRTSGGADIDNEQFF. DNA for the CDR3: TGTGCCAGCAGCTTGCGGACTAGCGGGGGGGCCGATATTGACAATGAGCAGTTCTTC.

This CDR3 reads CASSWTRQGAAGNTIYF. CDR3 coding DNA: TGTGCCAGCAGCTGGACCAGACAGGGGGCAGCTGGAAACACCATATATTTT. The V call is TRBV7-9, the J call TRBJ1-3; 10 bases are a match to TRBD1. V trimming: 4 bases; J trimming: 2 bases; junction bases outside the gene matches: 8. Germline V gene data show CDR1 as SEHNR and CDR2 as FQNEAQ (reference sequence). The CDR3 is made up of 17 amino acids.

This clone was counted a few times. J is TRBJ1-3 and V is TRBV19; 8 positions agree with TRBD1. The germline V gene has CDR1 LNHDA and CDR2 SQIVND (reference sequence). The CDR3 has 16 amino acids. With V trimmed by 3 bases and J by 0 bases, 4 bases remained unmatched. This CDR3 reads CASSIQGAFSGNTIYF. The CDR3 DNA reads as TGTGCCAGTAGTATCCAGGGGGCATTCTCTGGAAACACCATATATTTT.

The rearrangement uses TRBV7-2 and TRBJ2-5; D call uncertain. Germline V lookup: CDR1 SGHTA, CDR2 FQGNSA. The CDR3 has 13 amino acids. Trimming pared 3 bases from V and 0 bases from J, leaving 5 bases between. The CDR3 loop is CASSFNYQETQYF. The CDR3 region has the DNA TGTGCCAGCAGCTTTAACTACCAAGAGACCCAGTACTTC. Complete variable domain (other parts from reference TRBV7-2 and TRBJ2-5): GAGVSQSPSNKVTEKGKDVELRCDPISGHTALYWYRQSLGQGLEFLIYFQGNSAPDKSGLPSDRFSAERTGGSVSTLTIQRTQQEDSAVYLCASSFNYQETQYFGPGTRLLVL.

Here the CDR3 reads CASSSWDNTYEQYF. For the CDR3, the DNA is TGCGCCAGCAGTTCCTGGGACAATACCTACGAGCAGTACTTC. The chain employs TRBV10-2 and TRBJ2-7; D possibly corresponds to TRBD1 (6 bases). Per the germline V gene, CDR1 is WSHSY and CDR2 is SAAADI. This CDR3 has 14 amino acids. V gave up 5 bases and J gave up 2 bases, with 13 bases separating them.

The chain carries TRBV2 and TRBJ1-1, with a possible D match to TRBD1 (5 bases). Between the trimmed V and J ends, which lost 7 bases and 1 base, there was a span of 10 bases. CDR3 length: 13 residues. Germline CDR1 SNHLY, CDR2 FYNNEI. The CDR3 nucleotides read TGTGCCAGCACTCGGGGCCCGAACACTGAAGCTTTCTTT. Its protein is CASTRGPNTEAFF.

The rearrangement joins TRBV7-9 to TRBJ1-2; D is perhaps TRBD1 (5 bases). Germline V gives CDR1 SEHNR, CDR2 FQNEAQ (reference sequence). V dropped 5 bases and J dropped 3 bases, with 16 bases sitting between them. The CDR3 totals 15 residues. CDR3 DNA: TGTGCCAGCAGCGTACTGACAGCCGCGGACTATGGCTACACCTTC. Encoded protein: CASSVLTAADYGYTF. The whole variable domain, filled in from reference TRBV7-9 and TRBJ1-2, reads DTGVSQNPRHKITKRGQNVTFRCDPISEHNRLYWYRQTLGQGPEFLTYFQNEAQLEKSRLLSDRFSAERPKGSFSTLEIQRTEQGDSAMYLCASSVLTAADYGYTFGSGTRLTVV.

The chain joins TRBV27 to TRBJ2-1, with 13 bases that match TRBD2. The CDR3 has 20 residues. V shed 0 bases, J shed 4 bases, and the junction held 12 bases outside the gene matches. Germline V gene lookup returns CDR1 MNHEY and CDR2 SMNVEV (reference sequence). The CDR3 sequence: CASSLSGTTLAGGTYNEQFF. In nucleotides, the CDR3 is TGTGCCAGCAGTTTATCGGGCACTACACTAGCGGGGGGGACATACAATGAGCAGTTCTTC.

This clone was picked up one time. The V gene is TRBV9, the J gene TRBJ2-2; possible D gene TRBD2, 5 bases. V lost 0 bases and J lost 2, with 8 bases in between. Germline lookup yields CDR1 SGDLS and CDR2 YYNGEE. The CDR3 consists of 15 residues. The CDR3 here is CASSVGTGNTGELFF. In DNA form, the CDR3 reads TGTGCCAGCAGCGTAGGGACGGGAAACACCGGGGAGCTGTTTTTT.

The V gene is TRBV4-1, the J gene TRBJ2-7; TRBD1 is a possible D gene (5 bases). The CDR3 is made up of 16 amino acids. CDR1 and CDR2 (germline): MGHRA, YSYEKL. With 6 bases removed from V and 4 bases from J, the gap between germline ends came to 22 bases. The DNA of the CDR3 is TGCGCCAGCAGGTCGCCCCCAGGGTATGGTTCGTACGAGCAGTACTTC. It codes for CASRSPPGYGSYEQYF.

This rearrangement joins TRBV6-6 to TRBJ2-5, with TRBD1 matching 12 bases. The J segment lost 4 bases and the V segment lost 5 bases, leaving 8 bases of the junction unmatched. Looked up from germline, CDR1 is MNHNY and CDR2 is SVGAGI (reference sequence). This CDR3 has 16 amino acids. CDR3 nucleotide sequence: TGTGCCAGCAGTCCTGGGGACAGGGGGCTGTCAGAGACCCAGTACTTC. As protein: CASSPGDRGLSETQYF.

The rearrangement links TRBV6-1 to TRBJ1-3, with a weak D call TRBD1 (5 bases). The V end was cut by 10 bases, the J end by 0 bases, with 13 bases between. CDR3 size: 14 residues. Looked up from germline, CDR1 is MNHNS and CDR2 is SASEGT. CDR3 protein: CATLSGGSGNTIYF. The CDR3 bases are TGTGCCACTCTATCCGGGGGCTCTGGAAACACCATATATTTT.

The gene calls are TRBV15 and TRBJ1-1; D may be TRBD1 (6 bases). Between the trimmed V and J ends, which lost 1 base and 4 bases, there was a span of 16 bases. CDR1 and CDR2 from the germline V gene are LNHNV and YYDKDF (reference sequence). The CDR3 runs to 16 residues. The CDR3 sequence is CATSRGYRARGTEAFF. Here the CDR3 DNA reads TGTGCCACCAGCAGAGGATACAGGGCGCGTGGCACTGAAGCTTTCTTT.

The V call is TRBV4-1, the J call TRBJ1-2; D may be TRBD1 (5 bases). Trimming removed 1 base from V and 9 bases from J, with 21 bases in between. Germline V lookup: CDR1 MGHRA, CDR2 YSYEKL. The CDR3 contains 16 residues. DNA of the CDR3: TGCGCCAGCAGCCAAGCCCCTATTAGACAGAGATCACGCTACACCTTC. Translating gives CASSQAPIRQRSRYTF.